Following are 29 T cell receptor beta chains from one sample sequenced in a study of regulatory T cells in long-lasting Graves disease. Both iRepertoire HTBI primers and Arm-PCR of CDR3 regions were used to build the TCR beta libraries. TCRdb redid the calling of the multiplex PCR reads with MiXCR, one entry per CDR3 protein. Among roughly 530,000 distinct CDR3 sequences listed, roughly a sixth were seen once. Time point: newly diagnosed GD, antithyroid drugs for less than 3 months. From PBMCs, RNA was extracted and then used to make the TCR library. These same records also appear under a second study, on T cells in Graves' hyperthyroidism and ophthalmopathy.

This sample comprised peripheral blood mononuclear cells (PBMCs), obtained at new diagnosis, from a patient treated with antithyroid drugs. These receptors were taken from a middle-aged woman with Graves disease.

This clonotype showed up many times. This sequence joins TRBV12-3 or TRBV12-4 and TRBJ2-1; tentatively, D is TRBD2 (6 bases). The CDR3 spans 13 residues. The V end lost 7 bases, the J end lost 8 bases, and 15 bases lay between the germline ends. The CDR3, as DNA: TGTGCCAGCAACCCCCCCTCGGGGGATGAGCAGTTCTTC. It codes for CASNPPSGDEQFF.

This clonotype has just a few counts. The chain combines TRBV29-1 with TRBJ2-2, with D possibly being TRBD1 (5 bases). In germline, CDR1 is SQVTM, CDR2 ANQGSEA. This CDR3 is built from 13 residues. The germline V and J ends were trimmed by 4 bases and 2 bases, with 8 bases remaining between them. The CDR3 sequence: CSVVTVNTGELFF. CDR3 nucleotides: TGCAGCGTTGTGACAGTTAACACCGGGGAGCTGTTTTTT.

This clonotype was detected a few times. The genes are TRBV19 and TRBJ1-2; possible D gene TRBD1, 5 bases. Germline lookup yields CDR1 LNHDA and CDR2 SQIVND (reference sequence). This CDR3 has 14 amino acids. V was clipped by 5 bases and J by 4 bases, with 14 bases between them. CDR3 coding DNA: TGTGCCAGTAGTGCACAAGGGGCGCGCTATGGCTACACCTTC. This codes for CASSAQGARYGYTF.

This clonotype showed up many times. The V call is TRBV6-1, the J call TRBJ1-6, with D perhaps matching TRBD1 (5 bases). The V end lost 4 bases, the J end lost 0 bases, and 7 bases lay between the germline ends. CDR3 size: 15 residues. The V gene's germline CDR1 is MNHNS and CDR2 SASEGT. CDR3 in DNA: TGTGCCAGCAGTGCCCAGGGCTCCTATAATTCACCCCTCCACTTT. This translates into CASSAQGSYNSPLHF.

This clonotype has only a few counts. V gene TRBV6-2 or TRBV6-3 combines with J gene TRBJ2-5; D possibly corresponds to TRBD2 (5 bases). Germline CDR1 MNHEY, CDR2 SVGEGT. CDR3 size: 13 residues. V gave up 3 bases and J gave up 5 bases, with 10 bases separating them. Here the CDR3 reads CASSYLGGETQYF. The CDR3 nucleotides read TGTGCCAGCAGTTATCTCGGCGGGGAGACCCAGTACTTC.

This clonotype was seen repeatedly, ten times or more. The V call is TRBV30, the J call TRBJ1-1; D ambiguous. The germline CDR1 and CDR2 sequences are GTSNPN and SVGIG (reference sequence). CDR3 size: 12 residues. The ends were cut back, 4 bases at V and 7 bases at J, with 13 bases in the middle. The CDR3 is CAWNAGTIEAFF. The CDR3 DNA is TGTGCCTGGAACGCCGGAACAATTGAAGCTTTCTTT.

At least ten counts were recorded for this clonotype. The V and J genes are TRBV30 and TRBJ2-7; D is ambiguous. Germline V CDR1 and CDR2: GTSNPN, SVGIG (reference sequence). V lost 4 bases, J lost 0 bases, and 10 bases lay in between. The CDR3 has 13 amino acids. The CDR3 is CAWNKGNSYEQYF. CDR3 coding DNA: TGTGCCTGGAATAAGGGAAACTCCTACGAGCAGTACTTC.

The chain is built from TRBV12-3 or TRBV12-4 and TRBJ1-1; D call uncertain. CDR3 length: 15 amino acids. The V end lost 1 base, the J end lost 1 base, and 10 bases lay between the germline ends. CDR3 in DNA: TGTGCCAGCAGTTTAGAATCCCTCGGGAACACTGAAGCTTTCTTT. It is translated as CASSLESLGNTEAFF.

The table lists this clonotype with many counts. The chain uses TRBV6-2 or TRBV6-3 and TRBJ1-6; 9 nucleotides agree with TRBD1. This CDR3 has 14 amino acids. Per the germline V gene, CDR1 is MNHEY and CDR2 is SVGEGT. V dropped 2 bases and J dropped 10; count of bases not matched to a gene: 3. The CDR3 sequence: CASSYEGQGSPLHF. Written as DNA, the CDR3 is TGTGCCAGCAGTTACGAGGGACAGGGATCACCCCTCCACTTT.

The chain combines TRBV7-2 with TRBJ1-5, with D possibly being TRBD1 (5 bases). The length of the CDR3 is 15 residues. V was trimmed by 5 bases and J by 7 bases, leaving 18 bases between them. CDR1 and CDR2 from the germline V gene are SGHTA and FQGNSA. CDR3 sequence reads: CASSLLRGVGQPQHF. CDR3 nucleotides: TGTGCCAGCAGCCTCCTGCGGGGGGTTGGCCAGCCCCAGCATTTT.

This clonotype was seen at least ten times. V is TRBV18 and J is TRBJ1-1; possible D gene TRBD1, 6 bases. Germline values: CDR1 KGHSH, CDR2 LQKENI. V was trimmed by 1 base and J by 2 bases, leaving 11 bases between them. This CDR3 has 15 residues. The CDR3 loop is CASSPLTGFNTEAFF. As DNA, the CDR3 is TGTGCCAGCTCACCACTCACAGGGTTTAACACTGAAGCTTTCTTT.

Concerning this clonotype: Mismatch with germline at one junction end may stem from a read error. The chain employs TRBV20-1 and TRBJ2-5, with D possibly being TRBD2 (5 bases). The end of the DNA fits TRBJ2-1 better, so the J call may be wrong. CDR1 DFQATT and CDR2 SNEGSKA come from the germline V gene (reference sequence). The CDR3 length is 13 residues. Here the CDR3 reads CGAPRGSGNEQFF. The CDR3 region has the DNA TGCGGTGCTCCACGTGGGAGCGGTAATGAGCAGTTCTTC.

The rearrangement joins TRBV28 to TRBJ1-5; no clear D. Trimming stripped 8 bases from V and 9 bases from J, with 20 bases between. From germline, CDR1 is MDHEN and CDR2 SYDVKM. The CDR3 is 14 amino acids. The CDR3 spells CASGPDSYLGPQHF. DNA for the CDR3: TGTGCCAGCGGCCCCGACTCTTACCTGGGGCCCCAGCATTTT.

On this clonotype itself: Being one base from a much bigger clone, this may be a read error. The chain combines TRBV2 with TRBJ2-1, with no clear D. Germline-derived CDR1 and CDR2 are SNHLY and FYNNEI. The CDR3 totals 14 residues. The CDR3: CASSDRTSYNGQFF. The CDR3 DNA reads as TGTGCCAGCAGTGATAGGACCTCCTACAATGGGCAGTTCTTC. Filled out from reference TRBV2 and TRBJ2-1, the complete variable domain reads EPEVTQTPSHQVTQMGQEVILRCVPISNHLYFYWYRQILGQKVEFLVSFYNNEISEKSEIFDDQFSVERPDGSNFTLKIRSTKLEDSAMYFCASSDRTSYNGQFFGPGTRLTVL.

This clonotype was observed at least ten times. The CDR3 sequence is CASSLVTGSYEQYF. CDR3 nucleotide sequence: TGCGCCAGCAGCTTGGTGACAGGGAGCTACGAGCAGTACTTC. The chain joins TRBV5-1 to TRBJ2-7, with TRBD1 matching over 7 bases. The CDR3 loop spans 14 amino acids. Per the germline V gene, CDR1 is SGHRS and CDR2 is YFSETQ. Trimming at V came to 0 bases and at J to 3 bases, leaving 3 bases not matched to a gene.

This clonotype was counted only a few times. V is TRBV4-1 and J is TRBJ1-3; 9 bases agree with TRBD1. V lost 1 base to trimming and J lost 5 bases; unmatched junction nucleotides: 9. CDR1 and CDR2 (germline): MGHRA, YSYEKL. This CDR3 contains 17 residues. CDR3 in amino acids: CASSQGLDRGLRNTIYF. CDR3 nucleotides: TGCGCCAGCAGCCAAGGTCTGGACAGGGGCCTCAGAAACACCATATATTTT.

The J gene is TRBJ2-6, the V gene TRBV19, with D maybe TRBD1 (5 bases). Deletions cut 7 bases from V and 0 bases from J, with 7 bases between. The CDR3 is 14 amino acids. Germline V gene sequence: CDR1 LNHDA, CDR2 SQIVND (reference sequence). The DNA of the CDR3 is TGTGCCAGTAACAGGCTCTCTGGGGCCAACGTCCTGACTTTC. Translated: CASNRLSGANVLTF.

This clonotype was seen repeatedly, ten times or more. The rearrangement links TRBV28 to TRBJ1-5, with D uncertain. V lost 5 bases, J lost 0 bases, and 8 bases lay in between. CDR3 length: 14 amino acids. From germline, CDR1 is MDHEN and CDR2 SYDVKM. The CDR3 bases are TGTGCCAGCAGTCAGAGGAGTAGCAATCAGCCCCAGCATTTT. It translates to CASSQRSSNQPQHF.

This clonotype was seen only a few times. The chain has TRBV12-3 or TRBV12-4 and TRBJ2-7; 8 nucleotides align to TRBD1. J lost 4 bases, V lost 6 bases, and 5 bases had no gene match. The CDR3 contains 13 residues. Here the CDR3 reads CASRKTGGYEQYF. The CDR3 nucleotides read TGTGCCAGCAGGAAAACAGGGGGGTACGAGCAGTACTTC.

This sequence joins TRBV2 and TRBJ2-2, with D perhaps TRBD2 (5 bases). Trimming took off 1 base at V and 5 bases at J, with 8 bases between the two ends. Germline CDR1 is SNHLY and CDR2 is FYNNEI. This CDR3 region has 14 residues. The CDR3 nucleotides read TGTGCCAGCAGTGAAGGCGGGTTTACCGGGGAGCTGTTTTTT. It is translated as CASSEGGFTGELFF.

This clonotype was seen a few times. At one boundary the junction diverges from the germline segment, which might be a read error. This chain links TRBV6-2 or TRBV6-3 with TRBJ2-7, with 8 bases fitting TRBD2. The CDR3 length is 15 residues. Germline CDR1 reads MNHEY; CDR2 reads SVGEGT. CDR3 protein: CASSDSGGQNYEQYF. The CDR3 DNA reads as TGTGCCAGCAGTGACTCGGGGGGGCAGAACTACGAGCAGTACTTC.

This clonotype was seen a handful of times. V usage is TRBV6-5 and J usage is TRBJ1-1; weak D call: TRBD1 (6 bases). Germline CDR1 and CDR2: MNHEY and SVGAGI. The CDR3 has 17 residues. Between the trimmed V and J ends, which lost 2 bases and 1 base, there was a span of 17 bases. Here the CDR3 DNA reads TGTGCCAGCAGTTACGTGGTGGGGGGCGCAGGGAACACTGAAGCTTTCTTT. This gives the protein CASSYVVGGAGNTEAFF.

In this sample, this clonotype turned up many times. This chain uses TRBV20-1 with TRBJ1-6, with D perhaps matching TRBD1 (5 bases). Trimming pared 6 bases from V and 10 bases from J, leaving 16 bases between. CDR3 length: 13 residues. Germline V gene lookup returns CDR1 DFQATT and CDR2 SNEGSKA (reference sequence). In DNA form, the CDR3 reads TGCAGTGCCTCGCAGGGATCTCCCTCACCCCTCCACTTT. Its translation: CSASQGSPSPLHF.

Comments on this clonotype: Just one base apart from a much larger clone, this may be a read error. This sequence joins TRBV12-3 or TRBV12-4 and TRBJ1-1; the D gene is possibly TRBD1 (6 bases). The CDR3 is made up of 14 amino acids. V was trimmed by 6 bases and J by 4 bases, leaving 15 bases between them. The DNA of the CDR3 is TGTGCCAGCAGCGCGCACGGGGGCGGCACTGAAGCTTTCTTT. It encodes CASSAHGGGTEAFF.

This clonotype has a handful of counts. The rearrangement uses TRBV6-2 or TRBV6-3 and TRBJ1-4; D gene ambiguous. The V end lost 3 bases, the J end lost 5 bases, and 13 bases lay between the germline ends. Germline loops: CDR1 MNHEY, CDR2 SVGEGT. This CDR3 has 15 residues. The CDR3 is CASSYTRGLNEKLFF. Written as DNA, the CDR3 is TGTGCCAGCAGTTATACGCGCGGCCTAAATGAAAAACTGTTTTTT.

This clonotype was detected ten times or more. V is TRBV25-1 and J is TRBJ1-1; D possibly corresponds to TRBD1 (6 bases). V was trimmed by 2 bases and J by 7 bases, leaving 14 bases between them. Germline CDR1 MGHDK, CDR2 SYGVNS. The CDR3 is made up of 14 amino acids. This chain's CDR3 is CASSEQGRLSEAFF. CDR3 sequence (DNA): TGTGCCAGCAGTGAACAGGGGCGGTTGAGTGAAGCTTTCTTT.

This clonotype has just a few counts. V usage is TRBV5-1 and J usage is TRBJ1-2, with TRBD1 matching 7 bases. The CDR3 extends over 13 amino acids. Unmatched junction bases numbered 4, after V lost 5 bases and J lost 3 bases. The germline V gene encodes CDR1 SGHRS and CDR2 YFSETQ. The CDR3 here is CASRWDRDYGYTF. CDR3 DNA sequence: TGCGCCAGCAGGTGGGACAGAGACTATGGCTACACCTTC.

The chain couples TRBV20-1 to TRBJ2-5; D unclear. V was trimmed by 2 bases and J by 7 bases, leaving 11 bases between them. Germline assignment: CDR1 DFQATT and CDR2 SNEGSKA (reference sequence). The CDR3 is 12 residues long. For the CDR3, the DNA is TGCAGTGCTAGACAGGTTGGGTGGACCCAGTACTTC. Translation: CSARQVGWTQYF.

There are many counts of this clonotype. The V and J genes are TRBV7-2 and TRBJ2-5; D perhaps matches TRBD2 (5 bases). V lost 5 bases to trimming and J lost 3 bases, with 19 bases between them. CDR3 length: 16 amino acids. CDR1 and CDR2 from the germline V gene are SGHTA and FQGNSA. CDR3 in DNA: TGTGCCAGCAGCCCTTCGACCTTGAGGGTTGAAGAGACCCAGTACTTC. Translating gives CASSPSTLRVEETQYF. The whole variable domain, filled in from reference TRBV7-2 and TRBJ2-5, reads GAGVSQSPSNKVTEKGKDVELRCDPISGHTALYWYRQSLGQGLEFLIYFQGNSAPDKSGLPSDRFSAERTGGSVSTLTIQRTQQEDSAVYLCASSPSTLRVEETQYFGPGTRLLVL.